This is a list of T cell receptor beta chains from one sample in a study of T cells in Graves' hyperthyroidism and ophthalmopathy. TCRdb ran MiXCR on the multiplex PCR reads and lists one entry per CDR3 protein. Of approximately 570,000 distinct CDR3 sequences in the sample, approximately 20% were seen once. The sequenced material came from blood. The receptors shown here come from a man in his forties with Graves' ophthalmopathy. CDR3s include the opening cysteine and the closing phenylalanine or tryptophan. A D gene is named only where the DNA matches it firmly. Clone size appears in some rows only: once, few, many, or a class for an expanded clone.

CDR3 DNA: TGCAGTGCTCTTACAGGGACTCAGCCCCAGCATTTT
CDR3 protein: CSALTGTQPQHF
D gene: -
V gene: TRBV20-1
clone size: -
J gene: TRBJ1-5

CDR3 DNA: TGTGCCAGCGGATGGACTAGCGGGAGGTCCAGCGGAGAGCAGTACTTC
CDR3 protein: CASGWTSGRSSGEQYF
D gene: TRBD2
V gene: TRBV28
clone size: many
J gene: TRBJ2-7

CDR3 DNA: TGTGCCAGCACCGAGACAGGGTCGAACACTGAAGCTTTCTTT
CDR3 protein: CASTETGSNTEAFF
D gene: TRBD1
V gene: TRBV12-3/TRBV12-4
clone size: many
J gene: TRBJ1-1

CDR3 DNA: TGTGCCAGCAGTTTACCCGCCGCAGGGAGCGGCTACACCTTC
CDR3 protein: CASSLPAAGSGYTF
D gene: -
V gene: TRBV12-3/TRBV12-4
clone size: many
J gene: TRBJ1-2

CDR3 DNA: TGTGCCAGCAGTTCCGGGACAGCAGCGAACACCGGGGAGCTGTTTTTT
CDR3 protein: CASSSGTAANTGELFF
D gene: TRBD1
V gene: TRBV6-1
clone size: few
J gene: TRBJ2-2

CDR3 DNA: TGTGCCAGCTCACCATTAGTTGCAGATACGCAGTATTTT
CDR3 protein: CASSPLVADTQYF
D gene: -
V gene: TRBV18
clone size: many
J gene: TRBJ2-3

CDR3 DNA: TGTGCCAGCAGTTTCCATTTAGCGGGAGGGGGGGGAGGTGAGCAGTTCTTC
CDR3 protein: CASSFHLAGGGGGEQFF
D gene: TRBD2
V gene: TRBV12-3/TRBV12-4
clone size: many
J gene: TRBJ2-1

CDR3 DNA: TGCGCCAGCAGCCTGCCCGGGACAGGGTCCGGGGAGCTGTTTTTT
CDR3 protein: CASSLPGTGSGELFF
D gene: TRBD1
V gene: TRBV4-1
clone size: -
J gene: TRBJ2-2

CDR3 DNA: TGTGCCAGCAGTTACCCCGCGGGCAGGGGGTGGAACCACTACGAGCAGTACTTC
CDR3 protein: CASSYPAGRGWNHYEQYF
D gene: TRBD1
V gene: TRBV6-2/TRBV6-3
clone size: many
J gene: TRBJ2-7

CDR3 DNA: TGTGCCAGCAGCTTAGACCTCCCTCCAGATACGCAGTATTTT
CDR3 protein: CASSLDLPPDTQYF
D gene: -
V gene: TRBV7-2
clone size: -
J gene: TRBJ2-3

CDR3 DNA: TGCAGTGCTAGCCCGCAGAGCTCCTACAATGAGCAGTTCTTC
CDR3 protein: CSASPQSSYNEQFF
D gene: -
V gene: TRBV20-1
clone size: many
J gene: TRBJ2-1

CDR3 DNA: TGTGCCAGCAGCTTACGGGCTAGACCAAACTACAATGAGCAGTTCTTC
CDR3 protein: CASSLRARPNYNEQFF
D gene: -
V gene: TRBV7-3
clone size: few
J gene: TRBJ2-1

CDR3 DNA: TGTGCCAGCTCCGGGACTAGCGCCGCAGATACGCAGTATTTT
CDR3 protein: CASSGTSAADTQYF
D gene: TRBD2
V gene: TRBV6-2/TRBV6-3
clone size: few
J gene: TRBJ2-3

CDR3 DNA: TGTGCCAGCAGGCTGGGACAGGGGGATGGCTACACCTTC
CDR3 protein: CASRLGQGDGYTF
D gene: TRBD1
V gene: TRBV2
clone size: few
J gene: TRBJ1-2

CDR3 DNA: TGCAGTGCTAGAGAAGAGAGAGGCGAAAAACTGTTTTTT
CDR3 protein: CSAREERGEKLFF
D gene: -
V gene: TRBV20-1
clone size: many
J gene: TRBJ1-4

CDR3 DNA: TGTGCCACCCTAACTCGGTGGGAGCGGGGTCACAATGAGCAGTTCTTC
CDR3 protein: CATLTRWERGHNEQFF
D gene: TRBD2
V gene: TRBV28
clone size: many
J gene: TRBJ2-1

CDR3 DNA: TGTGCCAGCAGAAAACAGGGGAGCGAGACCCAGTACTTC
CDR3 protein: CASRKQGSETQYF
D gene: TRBD1
V gene: TRBV28
clone size: -
J gene: TRBJ2-5

CDR3 DNA: TGTGCCAGCAGCCCCCCCCGGGGGGCGGGAGATACGCAGTATTTT
CDR3 protein: CASSPPRGAGDTQYF
D gene: -
V gene: TRBV7-9
clone size: many
J gene: TRBJ2-3

CDR3 DNA: TGTGCCAGCGGGAAAGGCACAGATACGCAGTATTTT
CDR3 protein: CASGKGTDTQYF
D gene: -
V gene: TRBV7-2
clone size: few
J gene: TRBJ2-3

CDR3 DNA: TGTGCCAGCAGCCCCCTTCTGTGGGAGACCCAGTACTTC
CDR3 protein: CASSPLLWETQYF
D gene: -
V gene: TRBV7-2
clone size: many
J gene: TRBJ2-5

CDR3 DNA: TGTGCCAGCAGCCAATCCCAGGGGGTTGCCTACGAGCAGTACTTC
CDR3 protein: CASSQSQGVAYEQYF
D gene: TRBD1
V gene: TRBV16
clone size: few
J gene: TRBJ2-7

CDR3 DNA: TGTGCCAGCAGCGCAGGACTAGCGGGAGCTTTTGAGCAGTTCTTC
CDR3 protein: CASSAGLAGAFEQFF
D gene: TRBD2
V gene: TRBV7-9
clone size: few
J gene: TRBJ2-1

CDR3 DNA: TGTGCCAGCACCGAAACCGGGACAGGGGACACTGAAGCTTTCTTT
CDR3 protein: CASTETGTGDTEAFF
D gene: TRBD1
V gene: TRBV7-2
clone size: -
J gene: TRBJ1-1